These T cell receptor beta chains were read from a single sample in a study of blood T cell repertoires in COVID-19. The method was immunoSEQ multiplex PCR; TCRdb's version includes in-frame clones alone and lacks a portion of them. The table has 180,000 or so clones, about 86% seen once; the top ten hold over 0.85%. The sequencing sample was made of peripheral blood. The receptors were gathered from a man younger than 35 with acute or convalescent COVID-19. CDR3s include the opening cysteine and the closing phenylalanine or tryptophan. Each record gives: clone size, D gene, J gene, V gene, CDR3 protein, CDR3 DNA. The D gene is left open where the match is weak. The size entry is marked missing in some rows and otherwise reads once, few, many or a size class.

- - TRBJ2-5 TRBV5-4 CASSLRGETQYF TGTGCCAGCAGCTTACGGGGAGAGACCCAGTACTTC
once - TRBJ2-2 TRBV19 CASSRPGNGELFF TGTGCCAGTAGTAGACCAGGGAACGGGGAGCTGTTTTTT
- TRBD1 TRBJ1-5 TRBV30 CAWKGQGGNQPQHF TGTGCCTGGAAAGGACAGGGCGGCAATCAGCCCCAGCATTTT
- TRBD1 TRBJ1-1 TRBV18 CASSPLGQGNTEAFF TGTGCCAGCTCACCACTCGGACAGGGGAACACTGAAGCTTTCTTT
- - TRBJ1-2 TRBV3-1/TRBV3-2 CASSPSGSGYGYTF TGTGCCAGCAGCCCTTCAGGGTCGGGCTATGGCTACACCTTC
- - TRBJ1-3 TRBV7-8 CASSLGVYRGGSLSGNTIYF TGTGCCAGCAGCTTAGGGGTTTATCGCGGCGGATCTCTCTCTGGAAACACCATATATTTT
- - TRBJ1-4 TRBV6-5 CASSPEGVTNEKLFF TGTGCCAGCAGTCCCGAGGGGGTGACTAATGAAAAACTGTTTTTT
- TRBD2 TRBJ2-4 TRBV4-1 CASSQVTAGVLAKNIQYF TGCGCCAGCAGCCAAGTTACAGCGGGGGTGCTTGCCAAAAACATTCAGTACTTC
- - TRBJ1-5 TRBV27 CASSLVGGNQPQHF TGTGCCAGCAGTTTAGTGGGAGGCAATCAGCCCCAGCATTTT
- - TRBJ1-1 TRBV30 CAWSSGLNTEAFF TGTGCCTGGAGCTCAGGGTTGAACACTGAAGCTTTCTTT
few - TRBJ2-1 TRBV27 CASSLFESSYNEQFF TGTGCCAGCAGTTTATTTGAGAGCTCCTACAATGAGCAGTTCTTC
few TRBD1 TRBJ1-5 TRBV7-8 CASSLRGPGVMAQHF TGTGCCAGCAGCCTCAGGGGGCCGGGAGTCATGGCCCAGCATTTT
few - TRBJ1-5 TRBV19 CASLGGFNQPQHF TGTGCCAGCCTAGGAGGGTTCAATCAGCCCCAGCATTTT
- - TRBJ2-1 TRBV9 CASSVARYNEQFF TGTGCCAGCAGCGTAGCCAGGTACAATGAGCAGTTCTTC
few TRBD1 TRBJ1-1 TRBV7-2 CASSSGQGHTEAFF TGTGCCAGCAGCTCCGGACAGGGTCACACTGAAGCTTTCTTT